One and the same sample provided the 14 T cell receptor beta chains below, sequenced in a study of CD8 T cells in ankylosing spondylitis. TCRdb re-called the 5' RACE reads through MiXCR, storing one row per CDR3 protein. The sample has about 310,000 distinct CDR3 sequences; about 20% are singletons. The specimen was blood, either unsorted or a sorted T cell fraction (not recorded which). Receptors were obtained from a female donor with ankylosing spondylitis or in good health (not recorded which).

Here the CDR3 DNA reads TGTGCCAGTAGTTCAAGGGGCGATGAGCAGTTCTTC. It yields the protein CASSSRGDEQFF. The gene calls are TRBV19 and TRBJ2-1; D may be TRBD1 (5 bases). The germline V and J ends were trimmed by 5 bases and 8 bases, with 10 bases remaining between them. Germline V gives CDR1 LNHDA, CDR2 SQIVND (reference sequence). The CDR3 has 12 residues.

The chain carries TRBV7-6 and TRBJ1-5; 8 bases line up with TRBD1. Trimming removed 3 bases from V and 3 bases from J; junction bases left unmatched: 7. Germline CDR1 reads SGHVS; CDR2 reads FNYEAQ. This CDR3 comprises 16 residues. The CDR3 here is CASSFSGDRNNQPQHF. CDR3 in DNA: TGTGCCAGCAGCTTCAGCGGGGACAGGAACAATCAGCCCCAGCATTTT.

The chain links TRBV6-5 to TRBJ2-7; possibly TRBD2 for D (6 bases). The CDR3 contains 12 residues. CDR1 is MNHEY and CDR2 is SVGAGI in the germline V gene. V lost 10 bases and J 3 bases, leaving 13 bases between the germline ends. CDR3 nucleotide sequence: TGTGCCACCAGGGACGGGAGCTACGAGCAGTACTTC. It codes for CATRDGSYEQYF.

V and J are TRBV20-1 and TRBJ2-3; no clear D. The length of the CDR3 is 15 residues. The V gene's germline CDR1 is DFQATT and CDR2 SNEGSKA (reference sequence). In DNA form, the CDR3 reads TGCAGCCTTAAGGGCAGTGGTGTTTTCACAGATACGCAGTATTTT. Encoded protein: CSLKGSGVFTDTQYF.

The genes are TRBV3-1 and TRBJ1-5, with D unresolved. Trimming cost V 3 bases and J 0 bases, with 6 bases left between them. Germline CDR1 is LGHDT and CDR2 is YNNKEL (reference sequence). This CDR3 is 14 amino acids long. The CDR3, as DNA: TGTGCCAGCAGCCAGACTCTTAGCAATCAGCCCCAGCATTTT. It is translated as CASSQTLSNQPQHF.

The chain carries TRBV20-1 and TRBJ1-1; no clear D gene. This CDR3 is built from 16 residues. The germline V and J ends were trimmed by 1 base and 4 bases, with 19 bases remaining between them. The germline V gene has CDR1 DFQATT and CDR2 SNEGSKA (reference sequence). This CDR3 reads CSARVREKWRSTEAFF. The CDR3 DNA reads TGCAGTGCTAGAGTAAGAGAAAAATGGAGGAGCACTGAAGCTTTCTTT.

This clonotype was observed a handful of times. CDR3: CASSPSTGERDIQYF. CDR3 DNA: TGTGCCAGCAGCCCATCCACAGGGGAGCGGGACATTCAGTACTTC. The chain recombines TRBV7-9 with TRBJ2-4; tentatively, D is TRBD1 (7 bases). V lost 5 bases and J lost 8, with 19 bases in between. The CDR3 contains 15 residues. Germline CDR1 SEHNR, CDR2 FQNEAQ (reference sequence).

The table lists this clonotype with a count of one. The chain employs TRBV5-1 and TRBJ1-1; D is uncertain. Germline values: CDR1 SGHRS, CDR2 YFSETQ. V was clipped by 5 bases and J by 2 bases, with 10 bases between them. The CDR3 consists of 13 residues. The CDR3 sequence: CASRGRVNTEAFF. The CDR3 region has the DNA TGCGCCAGCAGGGGGAGGGTTAACACTGAAGCTTTCTTT.

The sample holds many counts of this clonotype. V gene TRBV20-1 combines with J gene TRBJ2-1; no clear D gene. The CDR3 is made up of 12 amino acids. Germline CDR1 and CDR2: DFQATT and SNEGSKA (reference sequence). V lost 3 bases to trimming and J lost 7 bases, with 10 bases between them. As DNA, the CDR3 is TGCAGTGCTAGGCTTGTCGGTAATGAGCAGTTCTTC. This sequence encodes CSARLVGNEQFF.

This clonotype came up a few times. CDR3 loop: CASSLVLREAGYEQFF. DNA for the CDR3: TGTGCCAGCAGCTTAGTTCTGCGGGAGGCCGGATATGAGCAGTTCTTC. This chain joins TRBV7-2 and TRBJ2-1, with 8 bases matching TRBD2. Trimming removed 1 base from V and 8 bases from J; junction bases left unmatched: 10. In germline, CDR1 is SGHTA, CDR2 FQGNSA. This CDR3 has 16 residues.

This clonotype was recorded many times. Here the CDR3 DNA reads TGCAGCGGATCCGGGACAGGAGGCGAGCAGTACTTC. It codes for CSGSGTGGEQYF. The chain carries TRBV29-1 and TRBJ2-7, with 8 bases that match TRBD1. The CDR3 is 12 residues long. Trimming at V came to 7 bases and at J to 6 bases, leaving 8 bases not matched to a gene. Germline CDR1 and CDR2: SQVTM and ANQGSEA.

The J gene is TRBJ2-7, the V gene TRBV20-1; D is undetermined. This CDR3 comprises 11 residues. The germline V gene has CDR1 DFQATT and CDR2 SNEGSKA (reference sequence). V lost 0 bases and J 7 bases, leaving 7 bases between the germline ends. The chain's CDR3 is CSARDRSEQYF. The DNA for the CDR3 is TGCAGTGCTAGAGATCGGAGTGAGCAGTACTTC.

The table lists this clonotype with many counts. The chain has TRBV29-1 and TRBJ2-5; D gene ambiguous. V lost 3 bases to trimming and J lost 4 bases, with 12 bases between them. There are 13 residues in the CDR3. The germline gives CDR1 SQVTM, CDR2 ANQGSEA. CDR3 in DNA: TGCAGCGTTGATTTCACCCCGGGAGAGACCCAGTACTTC. Translated: CSVDFTPGETQYF.

The chain carries TRBV18 and TRBJ1-2; D call uncertain. CDR1 and CDR2 from the germline V gene are KGHSH and LQKENI. The ends were cut back, 3 bases at V and 8 bases at J, with 10 bases in the middle. CDR3 length: 12 amino acids. The DNA of the CDR3 is TGTGCCAGCTCACCGAGGGAGGAAGGCTACACCTTC. Its protein is CASSPREEGYTF.